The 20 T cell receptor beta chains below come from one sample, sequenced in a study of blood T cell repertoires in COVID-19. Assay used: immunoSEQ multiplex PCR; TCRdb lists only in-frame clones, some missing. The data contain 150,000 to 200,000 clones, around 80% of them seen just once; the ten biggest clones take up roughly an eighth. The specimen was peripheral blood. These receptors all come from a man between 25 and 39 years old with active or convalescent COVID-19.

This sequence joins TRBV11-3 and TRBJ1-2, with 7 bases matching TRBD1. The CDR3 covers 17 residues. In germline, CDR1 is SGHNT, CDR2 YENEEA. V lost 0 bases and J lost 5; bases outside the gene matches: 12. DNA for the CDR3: TGTGCCAGCAGCTTAGAGGTCGGACAGGAGGATCGATATGGCTACACCTTC. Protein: CASSLEVGQEDRYGYTF.

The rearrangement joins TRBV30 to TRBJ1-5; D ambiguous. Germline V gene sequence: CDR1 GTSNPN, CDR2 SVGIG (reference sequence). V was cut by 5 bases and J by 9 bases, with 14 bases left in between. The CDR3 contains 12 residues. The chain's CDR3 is CAWSPVAGPQHF. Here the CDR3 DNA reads TGTGCCTGGTCCCCGGTCGCGGGGCCCCAGCATTTT.

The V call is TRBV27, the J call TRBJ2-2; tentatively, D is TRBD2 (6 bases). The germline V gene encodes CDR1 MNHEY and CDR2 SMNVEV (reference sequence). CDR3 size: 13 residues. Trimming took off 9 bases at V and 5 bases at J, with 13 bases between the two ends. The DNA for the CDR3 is TGTGCCAGTTCCCTAGCGCGGACCGGGGAGCTGTTTTTT. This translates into CASSLARTGELFF.

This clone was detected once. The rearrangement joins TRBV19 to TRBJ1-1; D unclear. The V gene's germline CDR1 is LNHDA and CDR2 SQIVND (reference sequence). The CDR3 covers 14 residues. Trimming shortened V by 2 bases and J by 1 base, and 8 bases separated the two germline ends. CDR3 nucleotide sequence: TGTGCCAGTAGTATACCTTCAGGGAACACTGAAGCTTTCTTT. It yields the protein CASSIPSGNTEAFF.

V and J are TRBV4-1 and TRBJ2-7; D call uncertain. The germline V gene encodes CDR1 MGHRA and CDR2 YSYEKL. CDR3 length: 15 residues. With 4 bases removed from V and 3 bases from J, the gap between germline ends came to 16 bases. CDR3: CASSPPNAVVYEQYF. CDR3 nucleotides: TGCGCCAGCAGCCCCCCGAATGCAGTCGTCTACGAGCAGTACTTC.

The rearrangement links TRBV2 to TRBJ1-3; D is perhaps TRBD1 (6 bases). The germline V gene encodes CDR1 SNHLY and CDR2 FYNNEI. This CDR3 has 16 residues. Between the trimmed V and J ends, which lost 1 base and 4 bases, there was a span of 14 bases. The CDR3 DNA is TGTGCCAGCAGTGAAGTCGCAGGGGCTAGAGGAAACACCATATATTTT. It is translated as CASSEVAGARGNTIYF. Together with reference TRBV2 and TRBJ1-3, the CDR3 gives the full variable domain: EPEVTQTPSHQVTQMGQEVILRCVPISNHLYFYWYRQILGQKVEFLVSFYNNEISEKSEIFDDQFSVERPDGSNFTLKIRSTKLEDSAMYFCASSEVAGARGNTIYFGEGSWLTVV.

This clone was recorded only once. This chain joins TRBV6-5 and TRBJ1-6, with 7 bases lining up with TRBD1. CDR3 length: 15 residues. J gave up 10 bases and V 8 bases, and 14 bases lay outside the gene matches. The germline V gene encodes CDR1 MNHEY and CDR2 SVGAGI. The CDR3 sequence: CASLSMTGSSSPLHF. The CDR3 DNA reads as TGTGCCAGCTTATCGATGACAGGGTCGTCGTCACCCCTCCACTTT.

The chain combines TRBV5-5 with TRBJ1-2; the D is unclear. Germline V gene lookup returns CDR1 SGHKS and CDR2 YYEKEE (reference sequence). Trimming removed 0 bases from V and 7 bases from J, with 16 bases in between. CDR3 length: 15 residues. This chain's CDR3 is CASSLDPQASAGYTF. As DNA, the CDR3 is TGTGCCAGCAGCTTGGATCCCCAGGCATCGGCTGGCTACACCTTC.

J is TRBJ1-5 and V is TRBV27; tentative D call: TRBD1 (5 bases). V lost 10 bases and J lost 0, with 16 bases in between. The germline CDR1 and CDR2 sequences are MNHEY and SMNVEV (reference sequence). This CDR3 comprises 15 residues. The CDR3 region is CAKPGGNYSNQPQHF. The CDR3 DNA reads TGTGCCAAACCTGGGGGGAATTATAGCAATCAGCCCCAGCATTTT.

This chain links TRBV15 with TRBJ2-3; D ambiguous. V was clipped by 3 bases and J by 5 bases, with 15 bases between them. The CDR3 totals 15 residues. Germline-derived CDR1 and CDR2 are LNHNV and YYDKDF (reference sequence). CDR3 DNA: TGTGCCACCAGCAGCACAGTCACCCAAGGAGATACGCAGTATTTT. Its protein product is CATSSTVTQGDTQYF.

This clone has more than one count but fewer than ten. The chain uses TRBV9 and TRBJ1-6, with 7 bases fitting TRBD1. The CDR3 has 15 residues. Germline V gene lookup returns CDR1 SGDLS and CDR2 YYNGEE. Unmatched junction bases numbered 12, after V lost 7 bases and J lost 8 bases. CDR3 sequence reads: CASAREDREYSPLHF. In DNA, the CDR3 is TGTGCCAGCGCAAGGGAAGACAGGGAATATTCACCCCTCCACTTT.

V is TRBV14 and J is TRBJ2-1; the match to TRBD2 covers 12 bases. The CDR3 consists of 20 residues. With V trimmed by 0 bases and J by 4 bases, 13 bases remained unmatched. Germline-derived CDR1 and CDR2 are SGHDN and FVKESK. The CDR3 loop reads CASSQDPGLAGGDLYNEQFF. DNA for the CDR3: TGTGCCAGCAGCCAAGATCCGGGGCTAGCGGGGGGGGACTTATACAATGAGCAGTTCTTC.

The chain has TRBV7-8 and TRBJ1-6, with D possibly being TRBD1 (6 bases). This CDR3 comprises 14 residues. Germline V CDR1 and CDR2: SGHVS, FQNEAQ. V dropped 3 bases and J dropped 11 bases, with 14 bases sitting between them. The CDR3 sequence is CASSFSAQGTPLHF. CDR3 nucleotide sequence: TGTGCCAGCAGCTTTAGTGCGCAGGGGACACCCCTCCACTTT.

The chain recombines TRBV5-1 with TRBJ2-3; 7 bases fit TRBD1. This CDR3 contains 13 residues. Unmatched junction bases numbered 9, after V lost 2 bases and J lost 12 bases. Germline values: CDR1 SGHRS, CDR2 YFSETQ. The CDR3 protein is CASSLLTGTDQYF. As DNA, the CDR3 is TGCGCCAGCAGCTTATTGACCGGGACAGACCAGTATTTT.

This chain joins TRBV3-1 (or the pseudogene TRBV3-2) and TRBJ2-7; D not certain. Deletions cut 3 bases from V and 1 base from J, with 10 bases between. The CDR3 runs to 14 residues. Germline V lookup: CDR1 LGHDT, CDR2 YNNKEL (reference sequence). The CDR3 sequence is CASSQLVWSYEQYF. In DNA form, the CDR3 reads TGTGCCAGCAGCCAGCTAGTCTGGTCCTACGAGCAGTACTTC.

CDR3 nucleotide sequence: TGTGCCAGCAGTTTACAGCATACGCAGTATTTT. This sequence encodes CASSLQHTQYF. The chain uses TRBV2 and TRBJ2-3, with D uncertain. Germline V gives CDR1 SNHLY, CDR2 FYNNEI. The CDR3 has 11 amino acids. The V end lost 5 bases, the J end lost 7 bases, and 7 bases lay between the germline ends.

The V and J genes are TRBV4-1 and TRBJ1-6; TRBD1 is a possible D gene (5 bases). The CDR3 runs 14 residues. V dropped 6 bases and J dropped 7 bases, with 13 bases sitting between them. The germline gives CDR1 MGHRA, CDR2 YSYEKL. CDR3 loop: CASSSGVQNSPLHF. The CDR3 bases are TGCGCCAGCAGTTCGGGGGTCCAGAATTCACCCCTCCACTTT.

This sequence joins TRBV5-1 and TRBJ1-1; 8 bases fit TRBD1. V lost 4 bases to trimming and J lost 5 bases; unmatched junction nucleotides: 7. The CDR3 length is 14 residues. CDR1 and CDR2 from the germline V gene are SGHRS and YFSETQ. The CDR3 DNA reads TGCGCCAGCAGCGTGAACAGGGGGATGACTGAAGCTTTCTTT. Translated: CASSVNRGMTEAFF.

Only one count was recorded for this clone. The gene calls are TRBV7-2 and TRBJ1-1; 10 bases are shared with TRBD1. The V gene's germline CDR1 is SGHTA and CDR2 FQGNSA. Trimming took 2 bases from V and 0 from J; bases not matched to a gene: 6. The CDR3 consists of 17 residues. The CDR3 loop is CASSLQDRGSLNTEAFF. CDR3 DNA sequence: TGTGCCAGCAGCTTACAGGACAGGGGGTCCTTGAACACTGAAGCTTTCTTT.

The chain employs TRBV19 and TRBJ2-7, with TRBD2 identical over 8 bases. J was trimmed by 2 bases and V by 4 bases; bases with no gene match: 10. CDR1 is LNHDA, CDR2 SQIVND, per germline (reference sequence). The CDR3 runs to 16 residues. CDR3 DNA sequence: TGTGCCAGTAGTACCCGGGGGGGGACACCGACCTACGAGCAGTACTTC. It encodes CASSTRGGTPTYEQYF.